This T cell receptor beta chain was retrieved from a study of neurological immune-mediated disorders. Via MiXCR, TCRdb re-called the 5' RACE reads, giving one row per CDR3 protein. This table has tens of thousands of distinct CDR3 sequences, around an eighth appearing once. The CDR3 length is 14 residues. Trimming at V came to 5 bases and at J to 3 bases, leaving 6 bases not matched to a gene. Concerning this clonotype: A much larger clone differs from this one at a single base, so this may be a read error.

The V call is TRBV12-3 or TRBV12-4, the J call TRBJ2-5; 7 bases are shared with TRBD1. The sequence came from a woman aged 45-65 years with HTLV-1-associated myelopathy (HAM/TSP). Sequencing was performed on PBMCs. The CDR3 DNA reads as TGTGCCAGCAGTCCCCGGGACAGCAAAGAGACCCAGTACTTC. Its translation is CASSPRDSKETQYF.